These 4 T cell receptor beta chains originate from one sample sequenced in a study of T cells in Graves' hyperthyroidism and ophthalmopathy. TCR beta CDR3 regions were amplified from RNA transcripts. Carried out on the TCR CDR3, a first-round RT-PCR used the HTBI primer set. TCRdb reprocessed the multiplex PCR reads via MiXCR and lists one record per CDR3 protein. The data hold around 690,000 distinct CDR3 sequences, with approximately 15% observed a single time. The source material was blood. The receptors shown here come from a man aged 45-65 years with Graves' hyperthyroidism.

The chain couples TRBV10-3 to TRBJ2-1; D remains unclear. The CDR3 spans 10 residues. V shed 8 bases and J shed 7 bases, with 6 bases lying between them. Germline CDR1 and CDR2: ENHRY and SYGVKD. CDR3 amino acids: CAIVRNEQFF. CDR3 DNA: TGTGCCATCGTAAGGAATGAGCAGTTCTTC.

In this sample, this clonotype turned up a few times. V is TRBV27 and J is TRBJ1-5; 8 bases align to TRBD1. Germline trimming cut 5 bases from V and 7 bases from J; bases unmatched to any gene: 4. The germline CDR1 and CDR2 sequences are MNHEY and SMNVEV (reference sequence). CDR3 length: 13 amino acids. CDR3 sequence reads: CASSDRGEQPQHF. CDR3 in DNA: TGTGCCAGCAGTGACAGGGGTGAACAGCCCCAGCATTTT.

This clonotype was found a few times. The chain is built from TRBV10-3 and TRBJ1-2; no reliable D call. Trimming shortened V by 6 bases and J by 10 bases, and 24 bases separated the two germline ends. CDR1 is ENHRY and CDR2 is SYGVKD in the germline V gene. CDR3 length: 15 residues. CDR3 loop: CAISGSSSSVLDYTF. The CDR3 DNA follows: TGTGCCATCAGCGGGTCAAGTTCTTCCGTTTTGGACTACACCTTC.

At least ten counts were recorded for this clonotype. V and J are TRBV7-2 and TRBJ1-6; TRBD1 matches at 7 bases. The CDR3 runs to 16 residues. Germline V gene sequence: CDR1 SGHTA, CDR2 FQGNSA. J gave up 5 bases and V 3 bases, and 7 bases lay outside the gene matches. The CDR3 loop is CASSFRQGWNNSPLHF. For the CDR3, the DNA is TGTGCCAGCAGCTTCCGACAGGGATGGAATAATTCACCCCTCCACTTT.